The 29 T cell receptor beta chains given below trace back to one sample, sequenced in a study of T cells in tuberculosis. Libraries were prepared by immunoSEQ multiplex PCR; TCRdb keeps only in-frame clonotypes and omits some of them. Of 20,000 to 25,000 clones listed, over 85% are singletons. Sequencing was done on a sample of PBMCs. The source is a donor aged 5 to 30 with latent tuberculosis or without tuberculosis infection. Some clones in this sample may be carry-over from other donors' samples.

The chain uses TRBV6-5 and TRBJ2-7; TRBD1 is a possible D gene (5 bases). The CDR3 spans 15 residues. V was pared by 7 bases and J by 3 bases, with 19 bases between. Looked up from germline, CDR1 is MNHEY and CDR2 is SVGAGI. CDR3 bases: TGTGCCAGCACCGAAGACAGAATAGTTATCTACGAGCAGTACTTC. Protein sequence: CASTEDRIVIYEQYF.

The chain combines TRBV20-1 with TRBJ1-1; D ambiguous. This CDR3 comprises 11 residues. Germline assignment: CDR1 DFQATT and CDR2 SNEGSKA (reference sequence). The CDR3 nucleotides are TGCAGAGACAACGGAAGGCCCGAAGCTTTCTTT. Translation gives CRDNGRPEAFF.

This clone came up a few times. The genes are TRBV7-6 and TRBJ1-3, with a possible D match to TRBD1 (6 bases). With 5 bases removed from V and 0 bases from J, the gap between germline ends came to 14 bases. In germline, CDR1 is SGHVS, CDR2 FNYEAQ. The CDR3 length is 16 residues. As DNA, the CDR3 is TGTGCCAGCAGCCCCCAGACAGGTAGCTCTGGAAACACCATATATTTT. Its protein is CASSPQTGSSGNTIYF.

V is TRBV29-1 and J is TRBJ2-7, with 9 bases that match TRBD1. The CDR3 runs 12 residues. Germline CDR1 SQVTM, CDR2 ANQGSEA. V gave up 7 bases and J gave up 7 bases; unmatched junction bases: 8. CDR3 DNA sequence: TGCAGCGCTGGGGACAGGGTAAGGGAGCAGTACTTC. Translated, it gives CSAGDRVREQYF.

The rearrangement links TRBV10-3 to TRBJ1-2; D gene uncertain. Germline V gene lookup returns CDR1 ENHRY and CDR2 SYGVKD. Trimming removed 0 bases from V and 6 bases from J, with 14 bases in between. This CDR3 region has 15 residues. The CDR3 DNA sequence: TGTGCCATCAGTGAGTCCCCGCGAGGTCTGGATGGCTACACCTTC. Protein product: CAISESPRGLDGYTF.

The chain carries TRBV5-4 and TRBJ2-1, with 9 bases fitting TRBD2. Germline CDR1 SGHNT, CDR2 YYREEE (reference sequence). Trimming removed 0 bases from V and 9 bases from J; junction bases left unmatched: 7. This CDR3 region has 15 residues. CDR3 region: CASSLGELAGREQFF. The CDR3 nucleotides read TGTGCCAGCAGCTTGGGAGAGCTAGCGGGGCGTGAGCAGTTCTTC.

Turning to this clone: At one end, the junction sequence differs from germline, possibly due to a read error. This chain uses TRBV6-5 with TRBJ1-2; maybe TRBD1 (5 bases). The CDR3 is 11 amino acids. Germline CDR1 and CDR2: MNHEY and SVGAGI. The CDR3 protein is CAAGGAGGYTF. As DNA, the CDR3 is TGCGCCGCGGGAGGGGCGGGGGGCTACACCTTC.

The V and J genes are TRBV4-1 and TRBJ1-4, with 7 bases that match TRBD1. This CDR3 comprises 16 residues. Germline trimming cut 3 bases from V and 4 bases from J; bases unmatched to any gene: 8. Per the germline V gene, CDR1 is MGHRA and CDR2 is YSYEKL. In DNA form, the CDR3 reads TGCGCCAGCAGCCACAGCAGGGGGAAGATTAATGAAAAACTGTTTTTT. This codes for CASSHSRGKINEKLFF.

This chain connects TRBV4-3 to TRBJ2-5; D call uncertain. This CDR3 has 12 residues. V was shortened by 0 bases and J by 4 bases, with 3 bases between the two germline ends. In germline, CDR1 is LGHNA, CDR2 YSLEER. CDR3 bases: TGCGCCAGCAGCCAAGATAGAGAGACCCAGTACTTC. Its translation is CASSQDRETQYF.

V and J are TRBV7-7 and TRBJ2-3, with D possibly TRBD2 on 5 matching bases. Germline CDR1 is SSHAT and CDR2 is FNYEAQ (reference sequence). The length of the CDR3 is 15 residues. Deletions cut 5 bases from V and 0 bases from J, with 12 bases between. The CDR3 DNA follows: TGTGCCAGCAGCCTTTTAGCGAGTAGCACAGATACGCAGTATTTT. This translates into CASSLLASSTDTQYF.

V and J are TRBV29-1 and TRBJ2-7; 8 nucleotides line up with TRBD2. The CDR3 runs to 15 residues. V shed 5 bases, J shed 3 bases, and the junction held 12 bases outside the gene matches. Germline assignment: CDR1 SQVTM and CDR2 ANQGSEA. For the CDR3, the DNA is TGCAGCGTTAATATTGGTAGCGGGGTGGGCTACGAGCAGTACTTC. Protein: CSVNIGSGVGYEQYF.

The chain links TRBV6-5 to TRBJ2-7; D is perhaps TRBD1 (6 bases). The CDR3 has 11 residues. The V and J ends lost 8 bases and 5 bases respectively, with 10 bases between them. Germline CDR1 and CDR2: MNHEY and SVGAGI. The CDR3 bases are TGTGCCAGCCAACAGGGCCACGAGCAGTACTTC. It is translated as CASQQGHEQYF.

The genes are TRBV5-1 and TRBJ2-2; D might be TRBD2 (5 bases). Trimming shortened V by 3 bases and J by 3 bases, and 15 bases separated the two germline ends. The length of the CDR3 is 16 residues. Germline V lookup: CDR1 SGHRS, CDR2 YFSETQ. CDR3 sequence (DNA): TGCGCCAGCAGCTCAGATCCCGAGAGGGACACCGGGGAGCTGTTTTTT. The encoded protein is CASSSDPERDTGELFF.

The chain carries TRBV27 and TRBJ2-5; D is possibly TRBD2 (6 bases). CDR1 MNHEY and CDR2 SMNVEV come from the germline V gene (reference sequence). V was pared by 2 bases and J by 3 bases, with 10 bases between. There are 14 residues in the CDR3. The CDR3 loop reads CASSLKRGEETQYF. CDR3 DNA sequence: TGTGCCAGCAGTTTAAAGCGCGGGGAAGAGACCCAGTACTTC.

This clone was seen only a few times. The chain joins TRBV14 to TRBJ2-3; TRBD2 might be the D (5 bases). V lost 8 bases and J 2 bases, leaving 17 bases between the germline ends. The germline V gene encodes CDR1 SGHDN and CDR2 FVKESK. The CDR3 contains 15 residues. CDR3 DNA: TGTGCCAGCCGCACGGGGAAGGAGTTCACAGATACGCAGTATTTT. It encodes CASRTGKEFTDTQYF.

The rearrangement uses TRBV15 and TRBJ2-7; D is possibly TRBD2 (6 bases). The V gene's germline CDR1 is LNHNV and CDR2 YYDKDF (reference sequence). Trimming left V 0 bases short and J 4 bases short, with 13 bases between. The CDR3 contains 15 residues. CDR3 residues: CATSRDKAGRYEQYF. The CDR3 region has the DNA TGTGCCACCAGCAGAGATAAGGCGGGGAGGTACGAGCAGTACTTC. Looking up the rest from reference TRBV15 and TRBJ2-7 gives the full variable domain: DAMVIQNPRYQVTQFGKPVTLSCSQTLNHNVMYWYQQKSSQAPKLLFHYYDKDFNNEADTPDNFQSRRPNTSFCFLDIRSPGLGDTAMYLCATSRDKAGRYEQYFGPGTRLTVT.

The chain is built from TRBV4-1 and TRBJ2-1; the match to TRBD2 covers 8 bases. The CDR3 loop spans 18 amino acids. Germline V gives CDR1 MGHRA, CDR2 YSYEKL. J lost 8 bases, V lost 2 bases, and 17 bases had no gene match. The CDR3 nucleotides read TGCGCCAGCAGCCAAACGAAGTCCACTAGCGGCGCGTATGATGAGCAGTTCTTC. Protein sequence: CASSQTKSTSGAYDEQFF.

V and J are TRBV6-4 and TRBJ2-1, with D perhaps TRBD1 (5 bases). V was shortened by 3 bases and J by 0 bases, with 6 bases between the two germline ends. The CDR3 contains 14 residues. Germline V gene sequence: CDR1 MRHNA, CDR2 SNTAGT. CDR3 sequence reads: CASSEDNSYNEQFF. The CDR3 DNA sequence: TGTGCCAGCAGTGAGGACAACTCCTACAATGAGCAGTTCTTC.

The chain is built from TRBV6-6 and TRBJ2-1, with 8 bases matching TRBD1. J was trimmed by 7 bases and V by 7 bases; bases with no gene match: 12. Per the germline V gene, CDR1 is MNHNY and CDR2 is SVGAGI (reference sequence). The CDR3 is made up of 15 amino acids. DNA for the CDR3: TGTGCCAGCAAATTAGGACAGGGATACGGTAATGAGCAGTTCTTC. This sequence encodes CASKLGQGYGNEQFF.

The count of this clone is one. V is TRBV6-1 and J is TRBJ2-7; D remains ambiguous. The germline gives CDR1 MNHNS, CDR2 SASEGT. This CDR3 comprises 16 residues. V was shortened by 4 bases and J by 4 bases, with 20 bases between the two germline ends. CDR3 nucleotide sequence: TGTGCCAGCAGTGTTGGCTCCTCCCAGGCGCTTTACGAGCAGTACTTC. It is translated as CASSVGSSQALYEQYF.

The chain recombines TRBV5-1 with TRBJ2-2; TRBD1 might be the D (7 bases). The germline CDR1 and CDR2 sequences are SGHRS and YFSETQ. Trimming left V 1 base short and J 6 bases short, with 16 bases between. This CDR3 has 16 residues. Written as DNA, the CDR3 is TGCGCCAGCAGCTTGCGGAGACAGGGCGGGGCCGGGGAGCTGTTTTTT. Encoded protein: CASSLRRQGGAGELFF.

The J gene is TRBJ2-1, the V gene TRBV5-1, with 8 bases matching TRBD1. V was clipped by 3 bases and J by 9 bases; unmatched bases: 11. This CDR3 region has 15 residues. Germline V CDR1 and CDR2: SGHRS, YFSETQ. The CDR3: CASSWGQGAMAEQFF. The CDR3 DNA is TGCGCCAGCAGCTGGGGGCAGGGGGCTATGGCTGAGCAGTTCTTC.

The genes are TRBV5-8 and TRBJ2-3; 8 bases line up with TRBD1. V lost 0 bases, J lost 5 bases, and 5 bases stayed unmatched. This CDR3 comprises 15 residues. The germline gives CDR1 SGHTS, CDR2 YDEGEE. CDR3 loop: CASSLGQGALDTQYF. In DNA form, the CDR3 reads TGTGCCAGCAGCTTGGGTCAGGGGGCTTTAGATACGCAGTATTTT.

Only a few counts were recorded for this clone. This rearrangement joins TRBV5-4 to TRBJ2-6; D perhaps matches TRBD2 (5 bases). CDR1 and CDR2 (germline): SGHNT, YYREEE (reference sequence). The CDR3 is 15 residues long. The ends were cut back, 3 bases at V and 0 bases at J, with 7 bases in the middle. DNA for the CDR3: TGTGCCAGCAGCTCAGGACTCTCTGGGGCCAACGTCCTGACTTTC. Its translation: CASSSGLSGANVLTF.

This clone has a single count. The CDR3 spells CASSLNGGRAGVQYF. Here the CDR3 DNA reads TGTGCCAGCAGCTTAAACGGCGGGAGGGCCGGTGTGCAGTACTTC. The gene calls are TRBV7-3 and TRBJ2-7, with 9 positions matching TRBD2. The J segment lost 9 bases and the V segment lost 1 base, leaving 10 bases of the junction unmatched. The CDR3 spans 15 residues. Germline CDR1 is SGHTA and CDR2 is FQGTGA.

V is TRBV29-1 and J is TRBJ2-3; perhaps TRBD2 as D (6 bases). The CDR3 loop spans 14 amino acids. Germline CDR1 and CDR2: SQVTM and ANQGSEA. V lost 8 bases and J 1 base, leaving 16 bases between the germline ends. The CDR3 coding sequence is TGCAGCTACCCGCGGGGCGTGGGCACAGATACGCAGTATTTT. Translated: CSYPRGVGTDTQYF.

V and J are TRBV2 and TRBJ2-2; weak D call: TRBD2 (5 bases). V was pared by 6 bases and J by 1 base, with 30 bases between. Looked up from germline, CDR1 is SNHLY and CDR2 is FYNNEI. This CDR3 is 21 amino acids long. CDR3 sequence: CASRVGASYGAQPQNTGELFF. In DNA, the CDR3 is TGTGCCAGCAGGGTGGGAGCGAGCTACGGAGCCCAACCCCAGAACACCGGGGAGCTGTTTTTT.

The chain joins TRBV19 to TRBJ1-6; 10 nucleotides align to TRBD1. V lost 5 bases to trimming and J lost 7 bases; unmatched junction nucleotides: 5. This CDR3 has 15 residues. Germline lookup yields CDR1 LNHDA and CDR2 SQIVND (reference sequence). CDR3 residues: CASSFEGQGNSPLHF. The CDR3 coding sequence is TGTGCCAGTAGTTTCGAGGGACAGGGGAATTCACCCCTCCACTTT.

The chain links TRBV5-6 to TRBJ1-5, with TRBD1 matching 8 bases. V lost 2 bases to trimming and J lost 5 bases; unmatched junction nucleotides: 9. Germline V gene data show CDR1 as SGHDT and CDR2 as YYEEEE. The CDR3 has 16 amino acids. The CDR3 DNA reads as TGTGCCAGCAGCTTTGACCAGGGGGCTATATATCAGCCCCAGCATTTT. Protein product: CASSFDQGAIYQPQHF.